This record concerns one TCR beta chain sequence. With 3 bases clipped from V and 7 bases from J, the junction kept 9 bases outside the gene matches. The CDR3 is 16 amino acids. Per germline, CDR1 KGHSH and CDR2 LQKENI. Data came from immunoSEQ multiplex PCR; TCRdb stores just in-frame clones and leaves some out. The sample yields around 2.5 million clones, 80% to 95% seen once. This entry belongs to a study of shared clonotypes between healthy human individuals. Study in general: Researchers assigned three CD4 naive, three CD4 memory, two CD8 naive and one CD8 memory plate to each donor.

The chain combines TRBV18 with TRBJ1-6; TRBD1 agrees at 7 bases. This TCR was recovered from a young man in good health. Some clones in this sample may be carry-over from other donors' samples. Sequencing input: naive CD4+ T cells from PBMCs. The sample's subset: CD45RA+ positively selected. The CDR3 here is CASSPDLTGVNSPLHF. In nucleotides, the CDR3 is TGTGCCAGCTCACCCGACCTCACAGGGGTGAATTCACCCCTCCACTTT.